These T cell receptor beta chains were read from a single sample in a study of blood T cell repertoires in COVID-19. The data were produced by immunoSEQ multiplex PCR, yet TCRdb's version contains in-frame clones alone and is incomplete. The table includes approximately 150,000 clones, approximately 90% detected once. Material: peripheral blood. All receptors come from a man aged 18 to 29 with COVID-19, enrolled during active disease. CDR3s include the opening cysteine and the closing phenylalanine or tryptophan. The D gene is left open where the match is weak. A row's size may be missing; if present it is once, few, many or a size class.

len: 17; v_gene: TRBV10-3; d_gene: TRBD2; j_gene: TRBJ2-3; abundance: .; CDR3nt: TGTGCCATCAGTGAGACGAGGACTAGCGGTAGCACAGATACGCAGTATTTT; CDR3aa: CAISETRTSGSTDTQYF
len: 15; v_gene: TRBV28; d_gene: .; j_gene: TRBJ2-7; abundance: few; CDR3nt: TGTGCCAGCAGTTCCCCCTTTTCGGGGAACTACGAGCAGTACTTC; CDR3aa: CASSSPFSGNYEQYF
len: 15; v_gene: TRBV5-1; d_gene: TRBD1; j_gene: TRBJ2-1; abundance: .; CDR3nt: TGCGCCAGCAAGACGACAGGGTCATCCTACAATGAGCAGTTCTTC; CDR3aa: CASKTTGSSYNEQFF
len: 16; v_gene: TRBV11-3; d_gene: TRBD1; j_gene: TRBJ2-1; abundance: .; CDR3nt: TGTGCCAGCAGCCAGAGGGGGCAGTCCTCCTACAATGAGCAGTTCTTC; CDR3aa: CASSQRGQSSYNEQFF
len: 13; v_gene: TRBV5-1; d_gene: .; j_gene: TRBJ1-2; abundance: .; CDR3nt: TGCGCCAGCAGCCCTCTTGGGGGGGGTGGCTACACCTTC; CDR3aa: CASSPLGGGGYTF
len: 14; v_gene: TRBV24-1; d_gene: TRBD1; j_gene: TRBJ1-5; abundance: .; CDR3nt: TGTGCCACCGGCGGACAGGGGGACAATCAGCTCCAGCATTTT; CDR3aa: CATGGQGDNQLQHF
len: 12; v_gene: TRBV28; d_gene: .; j_gene: TRBJ2-1; abundance: .; CDR3nt: TGTGCCAGCAGTTGGGGGCGGGTTGAGCAGTTCTTC; CDR3aa: CASSWGRVEQFF
len: 16; v_gene: TRBV5-1; d_gene: .; j_gene: TRBJ2-1; abundance: .; CDR3nt: TGCGCCAGCAGCTTGCGGAGCGGAGGGAGCTACAATGAGCAGTTCTTC; CDR3aa: CASSLRSGGSYNEQFF
len: 14; v_gene: TRBV29-1; d_gene: .; j_gene: TRBJ1-2; abundance: .; CDR3nt: TGCAGCGTTGACGCGCCACAGCATAACTATGGCTACACCTTC; CDR3aa: CSVDAPQHNYGYTF
len: 16; v_gene: TRBV7-9; d_gene: TRBD1; j_gene: TRBJ1-5; abundance: .; CDR3nt: TGTGCCAGCAGCTTAGGAGGCAGGGGGTCCAATCAGCCCCAGCATTTT; CDR3aa: CASSLGGRGSNQPQHF
len: 12; v_gene: TRBV6-2/TRBV6-3; d_gene: .; j_gene: TRBJ1-2; abundance: .; CDR3nt: TGTGCCAGCAGTTCATCAGGGATGGGCTACACCTTC; CDR3aa: CASSSSGMGYTF
len: 13; v_gene: TRBV19; d_gene: .; j_gene: TRBJ2-2; abundance: .; CDR3nt: TGTGCCAGTAGCCATGGCCCGTACCGGGAGCTGTTTTTT; CDR3aa: CASSHGPYRELFF
len: 14; v_gene: TRBV10-1; d_gene: TRBD1; j_gene: TRBJ2-1; abundance: .; CDR3nt: TGCGCCAGCAGCTCCGGGACAGGGCACAATGAGCAGTTCTTC; CDR3aa: CASSSGTGHNEQFF
len: 11; v_gene: TRBV2; d_gene: .; j_gene: TRBJ2-5; abundance: .; CDR3nt: TGTGCCAGCAGTGAAGCAGCGACCCAGTACTTC; CDR3aa: CASSEAATQYF
len: 14; v_gene: TRBV9; d_gene: .; j_gene: TRBJ2-3; abundance: .; CDR3nt: TGTGCCAGCAGCTTAAGACTCGACACAGATACGCAGTATTTT; CDR3aa: CASSLRLDTDTQYF
len: 14; v_gene: TRBV11-3; d_gene: .; j_gene: TRBJ2-1; abundance: once; CDR3nt: TGTGCCAGCAGCTTAGATCGGTCCTACAATGAGCAGTTCTTC; CDR3aa: CASSLDRSYNEQFF
len: 13; v_gene: TRBV25-1; d_gene: .; j_gene: TRBJ1-1; abundance: .; CDR3nt: TGTGCCAGCAGTGGCCCCGGGGGGACTGAAGCTTTCTTT; CDR3aa: CASSGPGGTEAFF
len: 16; v_gene: TRBV5-1; d_gene: .; j_gene: TRBJ2-3; abundance: .; CDR3nt: TGCGCCAGCAGCTTGGAAGGACAGACTAGCACAGATACGCAGTATTTT; CDR3aa: CASSLEGQTSTDTQYF
len: 15; v_gene: TRBV7-2; d_gene: .; j_gene: TRBJ2-7; abundance: .; CDR3nt: TGTGCCAGCAGCCCACGACCACAGGGTATCTACGAGCAGTACTTC; CDR3aa: CASSPRPQGIYEQYF
len: 16; v_gene: TRBV4-2; d_gene: TRBD2; j_gene: TRBJ2-1; abundance: .; CDR3nt: TGTGCCAGCAGCCAAGCTTCGCTAGCGGGAGGTTATGAGCAGTTCTTC; CDR3aa: CASSQASLAGGYEQFF
len: 14; v_gene: TRBV4-1; d_gene: TRBD1; j_gene: TRBJ2-7; abundance: .; CDR3nt: TGCGCCAGCAGCCAAGGGGACAGCCACTACGAGCAGTACTTC; CDR3aa: CASSQGDSHYEQYF
len: 17; v_gene: TRBV5-5; d_gene: TRBD2; j_gene: TRBJ2-7; abundance: .; CDR3nt: TGTGCCAGCAGCTTGGGGTGGACTAGCGGTAACTCCTACGAGCAGTACTTC; CDR3aa: CASSLGWTSGNSYEQYF
len: 13; v_gene: TRBV6-2/TRBV6-3; d_gene: .; j_gene: TRBJ2-7; abundance: .; CDR3nt: TGTGCCAGCAGTTATAGCGGTTTTGAGGAGCAGTACTTC; CDR3aa: CASSYSGFEEQYF
len: 14; v_gene: TRBV5-1; d_gene: TRBD2; j_gene: TRBJ2-1; abundance: .; CDR3nt: TGCGCCAGCAGCAAAGCGGGAGCGTACAATGAGCAGTTCTTC; CDR3aa: CASSKAGAYNEQFF
len: 14; v_gene: TRBV3-1/TRBV3-2; d_gene: .; j_gene: TRBJ1-5; abundance: .; CDR3nt: TGTGCCAGCAGCCAAGATCCGGGGTGGCAGCCCCAGCATTTT; CDR3aa: CASSQDPGWQPQHF
len: 15; v_gene: TRBV28; d_gene: TRBD1; j_gene: TRBJ1-5; abundance: .; CDR3nt: TGTGCCAGCAGGAGACAGGGTGAGGACCATCAGCCCCAGCATTTT; CDR3aa: CASRRQGEDHQPQHF
len: 14; v_gene: TRBV9; d_gene: .; j_gene: TRBJ1-1; abundance: .; CDR3nt: TGTGCCAGCAGCCATGGTAATCCGGGGGACGAAGCTTTCTTT; CDR3aa: CASSHGNPGDEAFF
len: 16; v_gene: TRBV7-9; d_gene: .; j_gene: TRBJ1-4; abundance: .; CDR3nt: TGTGCCAGCAGCTTAGGGTCGGGTAGGGGCGGTGAAAAACTGTTTTTT; CDR3aa: CASSLGSGRGGEKLFF
len: 16; v_gene: TRBV13; d_gene: .; j_gene: TRBJ2-7; abundance: .; CDR3nt: TGTGCCAGCAGCTTAGGCCGGACTTTCTCCTCCTACGAGCAGTACTTC; CDR3aa: CASSLGRTFSSYEQYF
len: 14; v_gene: TRBV27; d_gene: TRBD2; j_gene: TRBJ2-1; abundance: .; CDR3nt: TGTGCCAGCACAACGGGAGGTTCCTACAATGAGCAGTTCTTC; CDR3aa: CASTTGGSYNEQFF
len: 15; v_gene: TRBV19; d_gene: .; j_gene: TRBJ1-5; abundance: .; CDR3nt: TGTGCCAGTAGTATCGCGACAGATAGCAATCAGCCCCAGCATTTT; CDR3aa: CASSIATDSNQPQHF
len: 17; v_gene: TRBV3-1/TRBV3-2; d_gene: .; j_gene: TRBJ2-7; abundance: .; CDR3nt: TGTGCCAGCAGCCAATTTTTGGAGTGGCAGCCTTCCTACGAGCAGTACTTC; CDR3aa: CASSQFLEWQPSYEQYF
len: 12; v_gene: TRBV6-5; d_gene: .; j_gene: TRBJ2-7; abundance: .; CDR3nt: TGTGCCAGCAGGGCGGCAACCTACGAGCAGTACTTC; CDR3aa: CASRAATYEQYF
len: 15; v_gene: TRBV4-3; d_gene: .; j_gene: TRBJ1-6; abundance: .; CDR3nt: TGCGCCAGCAGCCAAGGTCAGGCATATAATTCACCCCTCCACTTT; CDR3aa: CASSQGQAYNSPLHF
len: 15; v_gene: TRBV24-1; d_gene: TRBD2; j_gene: TRBJ2-1; abundance: once; CDR3nt: TGTGCCACCAGTGACCGCCGGACGGGGGGCAATGAGCAGTTCTTC; CDR3aa: CATSDRRTGGNEQFF
len: 14; v_gene: TRBV5-4; d_gene: .; j_gene: TRBJ1-4; abundance: few; CDR3nt: TGTGCCAGCAGCTTACAGGCAACTAATGAAAAACTGCTTTTT; CDR3aa: CASSLQATNEKLLF
len: 14; v_gene: TRBV19; d_gene: .; j_gene: TRBJ2-1; abundance: .; CDR3nt: TGTGCCAGTAGTATAGTCGCTAGGCCTAATGAGCAGTTCTTC; CDR3aa: CASSIVARPNEQFF
len: 12; v_gene: TRBV3-1/TRBV3-2; d_gene: .; j_gene: TRBJ2-7; abundance: .; CDR3nt: TGTGCCAGCAGTGCGTCGGAACAGGCTTCGTACTTC; CDR3aa: CASSASEQASYF
len: 15; v_gene: TRBV6-1; d_gene: .; j_gene: TRBJ1-1; abundance: .; CDR3nt: TGTGCCAGCAGTGAAGCGCAGGTTTCCTACACTGAAGCTTTCTTT; CDR3aa: CASSEAQVSYTEAFF
len: 14; v_gene: TRBV7-8; d_gene: TRBD1; j_gene: TRBJ1-4; abundance: .; CDR3nt: TGTGCCAGCTGTCCGGGACAGGTTAATGAAAAACTGTTTTTT; CDR3aa: CASCPGQVNEKLFF
len: 12; v_gene: TRBV14; d_gene: .; j_gene: TRBJ2-3; abundance: .; CDR3nt: TGTGCCAGCAGCCCCCCGGCAGATACGCAGTATTTT; CDR3aa: CASSPPADTQYF
len: 14; v_gene: TRBV14; d_gene: .; j_gene: TRBJ2-7; abundance: .; CDR3nt: TGTGCCAGCAGCCAAGAACTCCTCGGGGACGAGCAGTACTTC; CDR3aa: CASSQELLGDEQYF
len: 14; v_gene: TRBV24-1; d_gene: TRBD1; j_gene: TRBJ2-1; abundance: .; CDR3nt: TGTGCCACCAGTGGGACAGGGGCCTACAATGAGCAGTTCTTC; CDR3aa: CATSGTGAYNEQFF
len: 15; v_gene: TRBV19; d_gene: .; j_gene: TRBJ2-1; abundance: .; CDR3nt: TGTGCCAGTAGTATGAGGGCAGGAGCCTACAATGAGCAGTTCTTC; CDR3aa: CASSMRAGAYNEQFF
len: 16; v_gene: TRBV19; d_gene: .; j_gene: TRBJ2-2; abundance: .; CDR3nt: TGTGCCAGTAGTCCCAGGACTCATTACCTCACCGGGGAGCTGTTTTTT; CDR3aa: CASSPRTHYLTGELFF
len: 15; v_gene: TRBV11-2; d_gene: TRBD1; j_gene: TRBJ2-7; abundance: .; CDR3nt: TGTGCCAGCAGCTTAGAGGACAGGGGCTCCTACGAGCAGTACTTC; CDR3aa: CASSLEDRGSYEQYF
len: 19; v_gene: TRBV27; d_gene: TRBD2; j_gene: TRBJ2-4; abundance: .; CDR3nt: TGTGCCAGCAGTTTATGGGGCCCCGCGGGAGGGGTAGCCAAAAACATTCAGTACTTC; CDR3aa: CASSLWGPAGGVAKNIQYF
len: 14; v_gene: TRBV19; d_gene: .; j_gene: TRBJ2-2; abundance: .; CDR3nt: TGTGCCAGTAGTGCGGGGGCGGTCACCGGGGAGCTGTTTTTT; CDR3aa: CASSAGAVTGELFF